This TCR beta chain came from a study of Tregs in tolerant kidney transplant recipients. General observations from the study: No direct test of biological reproducibility was done here. Few patients were studied, so findings need validation in larger groups.

Generated by immunoSEQ multiplex PCR, the TCRdb table keeps only in-frame clones and is missing some. Of 200,000 to 300,000 clones in the sample, about 86% are singletons; the top ten hold about 0.58%. Details on this clone: Its antigen is not known.

The CDR3 consists of 12 residues. Germline V lookup: CDR1 LGHNA, CDR2 YNFKEQ. Trimming removed 0 bases at V and 4 bases at J, with 3 bases between. Unstimulated Tregs (CD4+CD25+CD127-) and CD4+CD25- non-Tregs were sorted from PBMCs. The sample taken for sequencing was CD4+ T cells from blood. The clonotype originates from a human donor in good health. The chain employs TRBV4-2 and TRBJ1-2, with D unresolved. Here the CDR3 DNA reads TGTGCCAGCAGCCAAGAGAGCTATGGCTACACCTTC. Translated, it gives CASSQESYGYTF.